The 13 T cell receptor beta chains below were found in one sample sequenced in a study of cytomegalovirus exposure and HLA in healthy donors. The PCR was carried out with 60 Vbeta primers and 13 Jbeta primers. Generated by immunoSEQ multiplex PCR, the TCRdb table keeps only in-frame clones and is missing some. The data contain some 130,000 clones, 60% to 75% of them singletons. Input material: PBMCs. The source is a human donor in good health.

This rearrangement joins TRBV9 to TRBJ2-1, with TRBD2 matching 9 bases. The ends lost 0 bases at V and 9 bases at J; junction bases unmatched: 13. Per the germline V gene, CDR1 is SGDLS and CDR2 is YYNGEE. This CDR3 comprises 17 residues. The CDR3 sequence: CASSVEVAGANNVEQFF. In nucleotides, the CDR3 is TGTGCCAGCAGCGTAGAAGTAGCGGGAGCCAACAATGTTGAGCAGTTCTTC.

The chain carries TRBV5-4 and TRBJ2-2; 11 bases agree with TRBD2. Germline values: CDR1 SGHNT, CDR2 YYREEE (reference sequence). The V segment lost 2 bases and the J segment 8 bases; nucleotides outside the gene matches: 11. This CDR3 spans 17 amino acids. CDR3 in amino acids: CASSFGLAGSTGGELFF. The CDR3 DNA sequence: TGTGCCAGCAGCTTCGGACTAGCGGGCTCAACCGGGGGGGAGCTGTTTTTT.

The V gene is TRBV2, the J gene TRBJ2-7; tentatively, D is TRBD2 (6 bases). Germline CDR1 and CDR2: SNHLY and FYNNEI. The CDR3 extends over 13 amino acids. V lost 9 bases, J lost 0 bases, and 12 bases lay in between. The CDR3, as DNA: TGTGCCAGAGGGACTCCAAGCTCCTACGAGCAGTACTTC. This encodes CARGTPSSYEQYF.

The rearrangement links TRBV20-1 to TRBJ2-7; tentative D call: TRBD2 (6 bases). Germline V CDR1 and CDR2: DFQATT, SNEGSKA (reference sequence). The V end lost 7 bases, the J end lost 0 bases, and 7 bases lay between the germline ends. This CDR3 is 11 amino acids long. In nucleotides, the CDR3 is TGCAGTGGGCGGGGCTCCTACGAGCAGTACTTC. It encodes CSGRGSYEQYF.

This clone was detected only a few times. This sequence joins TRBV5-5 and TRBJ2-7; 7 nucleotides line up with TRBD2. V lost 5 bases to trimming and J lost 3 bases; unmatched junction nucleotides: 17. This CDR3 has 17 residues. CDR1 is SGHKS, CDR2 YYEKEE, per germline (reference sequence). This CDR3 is CASRPRRPSGTLYEQYF. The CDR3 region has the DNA TGTGCCAGCAGGCCACGGCGACCCAGCGGGACCCTCTACGAGCAGTACTTC.

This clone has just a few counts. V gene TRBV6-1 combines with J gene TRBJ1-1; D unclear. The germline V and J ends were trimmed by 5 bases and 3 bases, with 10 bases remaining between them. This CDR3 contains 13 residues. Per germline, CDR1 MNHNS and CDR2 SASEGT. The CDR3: CASSIERDTEAFF. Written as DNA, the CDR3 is TGTGCCAGCAGTATTGAGCGGGACACTGAAGCTTTCTTT.

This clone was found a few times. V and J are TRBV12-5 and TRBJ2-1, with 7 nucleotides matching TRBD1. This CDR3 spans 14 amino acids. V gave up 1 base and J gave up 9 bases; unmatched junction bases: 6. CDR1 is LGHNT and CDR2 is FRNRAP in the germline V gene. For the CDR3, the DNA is TGTGCTAGTGGTTTGGGACCGACAGGGAGTGAGCAGTTCTTC. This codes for CASGLGPTGSEQFF.

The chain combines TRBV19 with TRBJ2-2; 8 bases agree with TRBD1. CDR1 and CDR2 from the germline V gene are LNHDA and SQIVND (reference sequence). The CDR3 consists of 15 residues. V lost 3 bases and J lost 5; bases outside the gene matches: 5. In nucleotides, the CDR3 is TGTGCCAGTAGTATGGACAGGGCCGGGACCGGGGAGCTGTTTTTT. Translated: CASSMDRAGTGELFF.

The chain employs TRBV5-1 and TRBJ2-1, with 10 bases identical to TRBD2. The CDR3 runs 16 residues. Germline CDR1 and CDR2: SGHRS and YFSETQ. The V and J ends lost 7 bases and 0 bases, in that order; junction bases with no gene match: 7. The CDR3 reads CASRGGTSDSYNEQFF. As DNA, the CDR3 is TGCGCCAGCCGGGGGGGGACTAGCGACTCCTACAATGAGCAGTTCTTC.

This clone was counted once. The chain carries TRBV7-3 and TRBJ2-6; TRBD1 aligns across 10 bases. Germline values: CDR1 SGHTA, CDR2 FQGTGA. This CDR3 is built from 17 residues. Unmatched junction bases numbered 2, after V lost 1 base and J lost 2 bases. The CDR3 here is CASSLMGQGTGANVLTF. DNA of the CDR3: TGTGCCAGCAGCTTAATGGGACAGGGGACTGGGGCCAACGTCCTGACTTTC.

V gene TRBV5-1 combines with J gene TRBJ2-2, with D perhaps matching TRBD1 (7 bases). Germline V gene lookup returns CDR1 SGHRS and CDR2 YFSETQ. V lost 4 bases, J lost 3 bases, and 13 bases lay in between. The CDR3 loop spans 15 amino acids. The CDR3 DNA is TGCGCCAGCAGCGGCGGGACAGCCGACACCGGGGAGCTGTTTTTT. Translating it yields CASSGGTADTGELFF.

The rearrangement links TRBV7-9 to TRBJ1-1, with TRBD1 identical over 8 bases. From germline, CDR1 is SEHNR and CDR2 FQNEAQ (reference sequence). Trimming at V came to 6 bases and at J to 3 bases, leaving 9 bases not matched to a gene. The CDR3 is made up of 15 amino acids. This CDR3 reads CASRMGTGGYTEAFF. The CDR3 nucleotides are TGTGCCAGCAGGATGGGGACAGGAGGGTACACTGAAGCTTTCTTT.

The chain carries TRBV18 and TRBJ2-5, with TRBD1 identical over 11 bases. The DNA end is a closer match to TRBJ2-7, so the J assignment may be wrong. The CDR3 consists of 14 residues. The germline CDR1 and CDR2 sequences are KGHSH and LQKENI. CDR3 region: CASSPGTGGSEQYF. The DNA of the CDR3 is TGTGCCAGCTCACCAGGGACAGGGGGGTCCGAGCAGTACTTC.